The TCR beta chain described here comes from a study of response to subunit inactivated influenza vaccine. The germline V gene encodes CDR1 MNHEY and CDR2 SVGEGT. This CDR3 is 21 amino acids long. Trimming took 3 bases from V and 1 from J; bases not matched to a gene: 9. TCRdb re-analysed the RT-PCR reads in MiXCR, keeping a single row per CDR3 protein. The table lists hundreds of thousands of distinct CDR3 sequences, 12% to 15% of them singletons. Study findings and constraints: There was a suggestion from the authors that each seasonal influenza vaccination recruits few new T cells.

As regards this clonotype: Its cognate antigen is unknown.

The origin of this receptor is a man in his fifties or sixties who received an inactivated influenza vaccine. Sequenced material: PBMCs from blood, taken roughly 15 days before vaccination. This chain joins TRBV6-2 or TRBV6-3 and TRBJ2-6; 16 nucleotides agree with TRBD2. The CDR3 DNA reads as TGTGCCAGCAGTTATGGGACTAGCGGGGGGGCAAGCGAGTCTGGGGCCAACGTCCTGACTTTC. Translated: CASSYGTSGGASESGANVLTF.